Sequencing of this TCR beta chain was carried out in a study of PD-1 blockade in classical Hodgkin lymphoma. Brentuximab vedotin exposure varied, and every patient relapsed after autologous stem cell transplantation. Sequencing was performed with immunoSEQ multiplex PCR; in TCRdb, only in-frame clones are kept and a portion is missing. The sample records 15,000 to 20,000 clones, more than 70% being singletons. The receptor was derived from a human donor with classical Hodgkin lymphoma. The sample in question was peripheral blood mononuclear cells (PBMCs), obtained at baseline.

CDR3 protein: CASSQTEGYYSYNEQFF. The CDR3 bases are TGCGCCAGCAGCCAAACCGAAGGGTACTACTCGTACAATGAGCAGTTCTTC. The chain has TRBV4-3 and TRBJ2-1; D gene uncertain. The CDR3 runs to 17 residues. V was clipped by 2 bases and J by 4 bases, with 18 bases between them. The V gene's germline CDR1 is LGHNA and CDR2 YSLEER.